Listed below are T cell receptor beta chains from one sample, sequenced in a study of T cell responses to AZD1222 COVID-19 vaccine. Assay used: immunoSEQ multiplex PCR; TCRdb lists only in-frame clones, some missing. The sample shows under 200,000 clones, around 93% of them seen only once. The sample here was peripheral blood, taken on day 0 of AZD1222 vaccination. Receptors originate from an adult in good health. CDR3s include the opening cysteine and the closing phenylalanine or tryptophan. A D gene is named only where the DNA matches it firmly. Clone size is given for some rows only: seen once, a few or many times, or a class if the clone is expanded.

TRBJ2-7 | . | TRBV4-2 | . | CASSQDFSPRKEQYF | TGTGCCAGCAGCCAAGATTTTAGCCCCCGGAAAGAGCAGTACTTC
TRBJ1-2 | . | TRBV28 | . | CASSLPDIGINGYTF | TGTGCCAGCAGTCTTCCCGACATAGGAATTAATGGCTACACCTTC
TRBJ1-6 | TRBD1 | TRBV19 | . | CASSPGQGAFSPLHF | TGTGCCAGTAGCCCGGGACAGGGGGCTTTCTCACCCCTCCACTTT
TRBJ1-1 | TRBD1 | TRBV10-3 | . | CAISESIDRVGQAAFF | TGTGCCATCAGTGAGTCGATTGACAGGGTAGGTCAAGCTGCTTTCTTT
TRBJ1-5 | TRBD1 | TRBV2 | . | CASSHTGGNQPQHF | TGTGCCAGCAGTCACACAGGGGGCAATCAGCCCCAGCATTTT
TRBJ2-1 | TRBD2 | TRBV7-9 | once | CASSLSSVSSGLDNEQFF | TGTGCCAGCAGCTTAAGCTCGGTATCTAGCGGCCTAGACAATGAGCAGTTCTTC
TRBJ1-5 | . | TRBV19 | . | CASSTTTAFQPQHF | TGTGCCAGTAGTACTACGACTGCCTTCCAGCCCCAGCATTTT
TRBJ1-3 | . | TRBV5-1 | . | CASSSAPGLEPGNTIYF | TGCGCCAGCAGCTCCGCGCCGGGACTGGAACCTGGAAACACCATATATTTT
TRBJ2-7 | . | TRBV29-1 | . | CSAVKGGEQYF | TGCAGCGCTGTTAAAGGGGGGGAGCAGTACTTC
TRBJ1-5 | . | TRBV25-1 | . | CASSEGDSRLTQHF | TGTGCCAGCAGTGAAGGAGACAGCAGGTTGACACAGCATTTT
TRBJ2-6 | . | TRBV15 | . | CATSRAGGTGANVLTF | TGTGCCACCAGCAGAGCAGGAGGAACTGGGGCCAACGTCCTGACTTTC
TRBJ1-1 | . | TRBV9 | . | CASSASFDTEAFF | TGTGCCAGCAGCGCTTCCTTTGACACTGAAGCTTTCTTT
TRBJ1-2 | TRBD1 | TRBV28 | . | CASSPGTAVFGYTF | TGTGCCAGCAGTCCCGGGACAGCCGTTTTTGGCTACACCTTC
TRBJ2-5 | . | TRBV7-8 | once | CASSLGSAGNYVSVTQYF | TGTGCCAGCAGCTTAGGAAGCGCAGGAAATTATGTTAGTGTGACCCAGTACTTC
TRBJ2-5 | . | TRBV29-1 | once | CSVTRVETQYF | TGCAGCGTTACGAGGGTAGAGACCCAGTACTTC
TRBJ2-1 | TRBD2 | TRBV7-3 | . | CASSPAGAANEQFF | TGTGCCAGCAGCCCAGCGGGGGCGGCAAATGAGCAGTTCTTC
TRBJ1-1 | . | TRBV7-8 | . | CASSLGNRNAEAFF | TGTGCCAGCAGCTTAGGTAATCGGAACGCTGAAGCTTTCTTT
TRBJ2-7 | . | TRBV4-1 | . | CASSQERGSPSYEQYF | TGCGCCAGCAGCCAAGAGCGGGGCAGCCCCTCCTACGAGCAGTACTTC
TRBJ1-1 | . | TRBV12-3/TRBV12-4 | . | CASSFGVPAFF | TGTGCCAGCAGTTTCGGGGTTCCGGCTTTCTTT
TRBJ2-2 | . | TRBV9 | . | CASSVAGGTLNTGELFF | TGTGCCAGCAGCGTAGCTGGGGGGACACTAAACACCGGGGAGCTGTTTTTT